These 5 T cell receptor beta chains were sequenced from one sample in a study of shared clonotypes between healthy human individuals. Profiled with immunoSEQ multiplex PCR; TCRdb holds only in-frame clones, not every one. The repertoire consists of 1.6 million or so clones, with around 98.5% occurring once and the leading ten covering about 0.4%. Sequenced input: naive CD4+ T cells sorted from blood. Specified subset: CD45RA+ positively selected. The receptors stem from a man younger than 40 in good health.

The chain carries TRBV15 and TRBJ2-6; D gene uncertain. This CDR3 is 16 amino acids long. Germline CDR1 is LNHNV and CDR2 is YYDKDF (reference sequence). The germline V and J ends were trimmed by 1 base and 0 bases, with 7 bases remaining between them. CDR3 DNA: TGTGCCACCAGCAGAGGAGGCAGCTCTGGGGCCAACGTCCTGACTTTC. It is translated as CATSRGGSSGANVLTF. The whole variable domain, filled in from reference TRBV15 and TRBJ2-6, reads DAMVIQNPRYQVTQFGKPVTLSCSQTLNHNVMYWYQQKSSQAPKLLFHYYDKDFNNEADTPDNFQSRRPNTSFCFLDIRSPGLGDTAMYLCATSRGGSSGANVLTFGAGSRLTVL.

This clone was seen only once. The sample has other DNA sequences that encode this CDR3 too. The rearrangement uses TRBV7-2 and TRBJ2-2; D may be TRBD1 (7 bases). Germline V gene data show CDR1 as SGHTA and CDR2 as FQGNSA. The CDR3 extends over 13 amino acids. Trimming pared 3 bases from V and 6 bases from J, leaving 8 bases between. The CDR3 bases are TGTGCCAGCAGCTTCAGGGGGGCCGGGGAGCTGTTTTTT. Amino acids: CASSFRGAGELFF. Supplemented by reference TRBV7-2 and TRBJ2-2, the full variable domain reads GAGVSQSPSNKVTEKGKDVELRCDPISGHTALYWYRQSLGQGLEFLIYFQGNSAPDKSGLPSDRFSAERTGGSVSTLTIQRTQQEDSAVYLCASSFRGAGELFFGEGSRLTVL.

The gene calls are TRBV13 and TRBJ2-2; unclear D gene. This CDR3 has 15 amino acids. V was clipped by 6 bases and J by 3 bases, with 14 bases between them. Germline V gives CDR1 PRHDT, CDR2 FYEKMQ (reference sequence). This CDR3 is CASRPGLGYTGELFF. The CDR3 DNA is TGTGCCAGCAGACCCGGCTTGGGGTACACCGGGGAGCTGTTTTTT.

This chain connects TRBV6-1 to TRBJ2-7; D not resolved. There are 13 residues in the CDR3. Germline V gene lookup returns CDR1 MNHNS and CDR2 SASEGT. Deletions cut 1 base from V and 9 bases from J, with 13 bases between. CDR3 bases: TGTGCCAGCAGTGAAGGCGTCATGGTTGGGCAGTACTTC. This codes for CASSEGVMVGQYF.

V and J are TRBV6-9 and TRBJ1-2; the match to TRBD1 covers 7 bases. Germline values: CDR1 MNHGY, CDR2 SVAAGI. Germline trimming cut 11 bases from V and 4 bases from J; bases unmatched to any gene: 7. The CDR3 has 12 amino acids. The CDR3 DNA reads TGTGCCGGTGGGGGACAGTGCTATGGCTACACCTTC. Its protein product is CAGGGQCYGYTF.